The 14 T cell receptor beta chains in this list originate from one sample, sequenced in a study of cytomegalovirus exposure and HLA in healthy donors. The primer mix had 60 Vbeta and 13 Jbeta primers. Clones were read by immunoSEQ multiplex PCR, and TCRdb kept only the in-frame ones, dropping some. Of about 150,000 clones detected, 80% to 90% appear once; the ten largest clones hold over 2.5%. Sequences were obtained from PBMCs. The receptors were sampled from a man aged 30 to 45 in good health and CMV-seropositive.

The CDR3 here is CASSSGQFNSPLHF. For the CDR3, the DNA is TGTGCCAGCAGCTCGGGACAATTCAATTCACCCCTCCACTTT. J is TRBJ1-6 and V is TRBV7-2; the D gene is possibly TRBD1 (6 bases). V was shortened by 4 bases and J by 7 bases, with 11 bases between the two germline ends. The germline V gene has CDR1 SGHTA and CDR2 FQGNSA. CDR3 size: 14 residues.

The rearrangement links TRBV5-4 to TRBJ2-1; D not certain. The V and J ends lost 3 bases and 9 bases respectively, with 19 bases between them. The CDR3 loop spans 15 amino acids. Germline V CDR1 and CDR2: SGHNT, YYREEE (reference sequence). The chain's CDR3 is CASSSAKDPRVEQFF. The CDR3 nucleotides read TGTGCCAGCAGCTCGGCTAAGGATCCACGGGTTGAGCAGTTCTTC.

The chain recombines TRBV6-5 with TRBJ1-1, with unresolved D. The CDR3 length is 15 residues. The V gene's germline CDR1 is MNHEY and CDR2 SVGAGI. Deletions cut 0 bases from V and 2 bases from J, with 10 bases between. The CDR3 nucleotides read TGTGCCAGCAGTTACTCCGGGAGTACCAACACTGAAGCTTTCTTT. It specifies CASSYSGSTNTEAFF.

The CDR3 protein is CASSVGAGGPETQYF. CDR3 DNA: TGTGCCAGCAGCGTAGGGGCGGGAGGGCCGGAGACCCAGTACTTC. The genes are TRBV9 and TRBJ2-5, with 9 bases fitting TRBD2. The CDR3 contains 15 residues. CDR1 SGDLS and CDR2 YYNGEE come from the germline V gene. The junction had 5 bases not matched to a gene; V was cut back by 0 bases and J by 5 bases.

On this clone itself: Other DNA sequences from this sample encode an identical CDR3 as well. The V gene is TRBV7-6, the J gene TRBJ2-3; TRBD2 agrees at 10 bases. Germline trimming cut 3 bases from V and 3 bases from J; bases unmatched to any gene: 9. Germline V gene sequence: CDR1 SGHVS, CDR2 FNYEAQ. CDR3 length equals 17 residues. Here the CDR3 reads CASSLGAGGPGTDTQYF. CDR3 DNA: TGTGCCAGCAGCTTGGGAGCGGGAGGGCCCGGTACAGATACGCAGTATTTT.

This chain joins TRBV4-1 and TRBJ2-4; D call uncertain. CDR1 MGHRA and CDR2 YSYEKL come from the germline V gene. CDR3 length equals 13 residues. V lost 0 bases to trimming and J lost 4 bases, with 4 bases between them. The CDR3 is CASSQDRKNIQYF. The DNA of the CDR3 is TGCGCCAGCAGCCAAGACAGAAAAAACATTCAGTACTTC.

The rearrangement uses TRBV7-9 and TRBJ2-5; D might be TRBD1 (6 bases). From germline, CDR1 is SEHNR and CDR2 FQNEAQ (reference sequence). The CDR3 has 13 residues. Trimming removed 2 bases at V and 5 bases at J, with 9 bases between. CDR3 region: CASSLSQGETQYF. CDR3 nucleotides: TGTGCCAGCAGCTTATCCCAGGGGGAGACCCAGTACTTC.

At least ten counts were recorded for this clone. The chain uses TRBV5-4 and TRBJ2-1, with D tentatively TRBD2 (7 bases). Germline-derived CDR1 and CDR2 are SGHNT and YYREEE (reference sequence). This CDR3 spans 14 amino acids. The V end lost 4 bases, the J end lost 0 bases, and 8 bases lay between the germline ends. The CDR3: CASSAGASYNEQFF. CDR3 DNA sequence: TGTGCCAGCAGCGCGGGGGCCTCCTACAATGAGCAGTTCTTC.

To note about this clone: Mismatch with germline at one junction end may stem from a read error. V usage is TRBV7-7 and J usage is TRBJ2-5; 15 bases line up with TRBD2. The CDR3 is 15 residues long. Germline values: CDR1 SSHAT, CDR2 FNYEAQ (reference sequence). CDR3 in amino acids: CASSQGLAGGETQYF. DNA of the CDR3: TGTGCTAGCAGCCAGGGACTAGCGGGAGGTGAGACCCAGTACTTC.

V usage is TRBV5-1 and J usage is TRBJ2-2, with a tentative D call TRBD2 (5 bases). Trimming stripped 7 bases from V and 7 bases from J, with 8 bases between. The CDR3 is made up of 11 amino acids. CDR1 is SGHRS, CDR2 YFSETQ, per germline. Here the CDR3 DNA reads TGCGCCAGCCGGGATGGCGGGGAGCTGTTTTTT. Translated, it gives CASRDGGELFF.

This clone has only one observation. The chain uses TRBV2 and TRBJ1-5; 9 positions agree with TRBD1. Losses at the gene ends were 6 bases for V and 5 bases for J; bases not matched to a gene: 5. The CDR3 runs 14 residues. Germline CDR1 reads SNHLY; CDR2 reads FYNNEI. The CDR3 DNA reads TGTGCCAGCAGGGGGACAGGGTGGGATCAGCCCCAGCATTTT. This sequence encodes CASRGTGWDQPQHF. The variable domain in full, completed from reference TRBV2 and TRBJ1-5, reads EPEVTQTPSHQVTQMGQEVILRCVPISNHLYFYWYRQILGQKVEFLVSFYNNEISEKSEIFDDQFSVERPDGSNFTLKIRSTKLEDSAMYFCASRGTGWDQPQHFGDGTRLSIL.

The gene calls are TRBV15 and TRBJ1-3; TRBD1 matches 7 bases. V lost 3 bases to trimming and J lost 2 bases; unmatched junction nucleotides: 1. The germline V gene encodes CDR1 LNHNV and CDR2 YYDKDF (reference sequence). The CDR3 runs 14 residues. The CDR3 DNA follows: TGTGCCACCAGCAGGCAGGGGGCTGGAAACACCATATATTTT. It yields the protein CATSRQGAGNTIYF.

This chain joins TRBV28 and TRBJ1-2, with 8 positions matching TRBD1. The germline V gene has CDR1 MDHEN and CDR2 SYDVKM. Losses at the gene ends were 4 bases for V and 7 bases for J; bases not matched to a gene: 11. The length of the CDR3 is 15 residues. The CDR3 is CASSSPGQGAGGYTF. In DNA form, the CDR3 reads TGTGCCAGCAGTTCCCCGGGGCAGGGGGCGGGTGGCTACACCTTC.

CDR3 DNA: TGTGCCAGCAGCCTAGGGACGGGGTCTAGCACAGATACGCAGTATTTT. Its protein is CASSLGTGSSTDTQYF. This chain uses TRBV11-3 with TRBJ2-3; either TRBD1 or TRBD2 may supply D (5 bases each). V was shortened by 5 bases and J by 0 bases, with 15 bases between the two germline ends. This CDR3 is 16 amino acids long. The germline gives CDR1 SGHNT, CDR2 YENEEA.